A selection of T cell receptor beta chains follows, all from one sample in a study of vaccination and CD4 T cells after COVID-19. These TCRs' antigens remain unknown. TCRdb reanalysed the PCR reads using MiXCR and keeps one entry per CDR3 protein. The table has about 2,000 distinct CDR3 sequences, roughly 21% seen once. Sequencing used CD4+ T cells from blood, cultured in vitro. These receptor sequences come from a human donor in good health. Both conserved end residues are part of each CDR3. D genes are given only for firm matches. A row's size may be missing; if present it is once, few, many or a size class.

V: TRBV19; size: few; J: TRBJ1-3; D: NA; CDR3: CASSDPTTGPGNTIYF; DNA: TGTGCCAGTAGTGACCCTACAACAGGACCTGGAAACACCATATATTTT
V: TRBV27; size: few; J: TRBJ2-3; D: TRBD2; CDR3: CASSGDLSGKTDTQYF; DNA: TGTGCCAGCAGTGGGGACCTCAGCGGGAAGACAGATACGCAGTATTTT
V: TRBV18; size: few; J: TRBJ2-7; D: TRBD1; CDR3: CASSPRTGDEQYF; DNA: TGTGCCAGCTCACCGAGGACAGGGGACGAGCAGTACTTC
V: TRBV7-9; size: NA; J: TRBJ2-3; D: NA; CDR3: CASSLGRLPGGRDTQYF; DNA: TGTGCCAGCAGCCTAGGCAGATTACCGGGCGGGCGAGATACGCAGTATTTT
V: TRBV28; size: few; J: TRBJ1-2; D: NA; CDR3: CASNGNYGYTF; DNA: TGTGCCAGCAATGGGAACTATGGCTACACCTTC
V: TRBV19; size: few; J: TRBJ2-3; D: NA; CDR3: CASSIGQSTDTQYF; DNA: TGTGCCAGTAGTATAGGTCAGAGCACAGATACGCAGTATTTT
V: TRBV19; size: NA; J: TRBJ2-2; D: TRBD2; CDR3: CASSSRLAGDTGELFF; DNA: TGTGCCAGTAGTAGCAGACTAGCGGGAGACACCGGGGAGCTGTTTTTT
V: TRBV2; size: medium-sized; J: TRBJ1-5; D: NA; CDR3: CASSEGPGQPQHF; DNA: TGTGCCAGCAGTGAGGGGCCTGGTCAGCCCCAGCATTTT
V: TRBV7-9; size: NA; J: TRBJ2-1; D: TRBD2; CDR3: CASSLVAGGAYNEQFF; DNA: TGTGCCAGCAGCTTAGTGGCGGGGGGGGCCTACAATGAGCAGTTCTTC
V: TRBV3-1; size: NA; J: TRBJ1-2; D: TRBD1; CDR3: CASSQAGTGLYGYTF; DNA: TGTGCCAGCAGCCAAGCAGGGACAGGCCTTTATGGCTACACCTTC
V: TRBV2; size: few; J: TRBJ2-5; D: NA; CDR3: CASSLQGRETQYF; DNA: TGTGCCAGCAGCTTGCAGGGAAGGGAGACCCAGTACTTC
V: TRBV27; size: NA; J: TRBJ2-7; D: NA; CDR3: CASSFGGILSYEQYF; DNA: TGTGCCAGCAGTTTTGGGGGGATTCTTTCCTACGAGCAGTACTTC